This T cell receptor (beta chain) was observed in a study of CD8 T cells in ankylosing spondylitis. Study observations and caveats: Enrichment of disease-linked clones was reportedly significant in matched ankylosing spondylitis synovial fluid. Disease-associated clonotypes exhibited CD8+ identity and were relatively infrequent in peripheral blood.

Germline V gene sequence: CDR1 SGHTA, CDR2 FQGNSA. This CDR3 has 13 amino acids. The germline V and J ends were trimmed by 3 bases and 8 bases, with 13 bases remaining between them. It was by quantitative 5'-RACE with molecular barcodes that TCR beta libraries were made. TCRdb passed the 5' RACE reads through MiXCR, listing each CDR3 protein once. The sample lists 85,000 to 100,000 distinct CDR3 sequences, around 10% occurring once. As to this clonotype: Its antigen is still unknown.

What was sequenced was blood, either unsorted or a sorted T cell fraction (not recorded which). The receptor was isolated from a male donor with ankylosing spondylitis or in good health (not recorded which). The chain couples TRBV7-2 to TRBJ1-1; D may be TRBD1 (6 bases). For the CDR3, the DNA is TGTGCCAGCAGCTTGGGTGGAGACAGGGAAGCTTTCTTT. It encodes CASSLGGDREAFF.